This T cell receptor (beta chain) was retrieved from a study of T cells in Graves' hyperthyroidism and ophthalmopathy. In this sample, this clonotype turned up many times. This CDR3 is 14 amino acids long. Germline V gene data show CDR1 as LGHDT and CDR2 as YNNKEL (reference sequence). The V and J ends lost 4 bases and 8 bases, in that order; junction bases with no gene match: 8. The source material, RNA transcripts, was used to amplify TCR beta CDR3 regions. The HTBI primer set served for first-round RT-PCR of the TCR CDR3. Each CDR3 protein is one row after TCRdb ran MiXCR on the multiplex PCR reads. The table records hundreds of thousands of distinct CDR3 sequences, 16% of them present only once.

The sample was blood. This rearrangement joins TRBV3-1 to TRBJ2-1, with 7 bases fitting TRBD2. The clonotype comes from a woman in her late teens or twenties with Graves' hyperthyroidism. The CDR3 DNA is TGTGCCAGCAGCCTCGCGGTCCGGGGGGATGAGCAGTTCTTC. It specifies CASSLAVRGDEQFF.